Below are 19 T cell receptor beta chains sequenced from a single sample in a study of HIV-infected patients and healthy controls. Reverse transcription used 450 to 650 ng RNA and constant-region primers for alpha and beta. Using multiplexing indices, alpha and beta chain libraries were generated apart by chain-specific third strand synthesis. One entry per CDR3 protein, called by TCRdb with MiXCR from the 5' RACE reads. The top ten hold 5% to 6.5% of the sample, which has roughly 15,000 distinct CDR3 sequences, roughly 9% seen once. No cell fractionation was done, so the repertoire covers all unsorted peripheral blood T cells. Specimen: blood. These receptors originate from an adult in good health.

The J gene is TRBJ2-2, the V gene TRBV11-3, with 8 nucleotides matching TRBD1. Unmatched junction bases numbered 2, after V lost 4 bases and J lost 4 bases. The germline CDR1 and CDR2 sequences are SGHNT and YENEEA. This CDR3 has 14 residues. CDR3 loop: CASSYRGSTGELFF. The CDR3 DNA reads TGTGCCAGCAGCTACAGGGGGAGCACCGGGGAGCTGTTTTTT.

This clonotype was picked up many times. The V and J genes are TRBV10-2 and TRBJ1-2; unclear D gene. V gave up 0 bases and J gave up 7 bases, with 21 bases separating them. This CDR3 contains 17 residues. The germline CDR1 and CDR2 sequences are WSHSY and SAAADI. The CDR3 DNA sequence: TGCGCCAGCAGTGAGTCTCGGCTTGCTGTCCCTCCGGGTGGCTACACCTTC. Protein sequence: CASSESRLAVPPGGYTF.

This clonotype was seen ten or more times. The V gene is TRBV7-2, the J gene TRBJ2-1, with D perhaps TRBD2 (5 bases). V lost 4 bases to trimming and J lost 3 bases, with 10 bases between them. The CDR3 has 14 amino acids. CDR1 and CDR2 (germline): SGHTA, FQGNSA. CDR3 sequence reads: CASSSLGNYNEQFF. The CDR3 nucleotides read TGTGCCAGCAGCTCACTCGGGAACTACAATGAGCAGTTCTTC. Filled out from reference TRBV7-2 and TRBJ2-1, the complete variable domain reads GAGVSQSPSNKVTEKGKDVELRCDPISGHTALYWYRQSLGQGLEFLIYFQGNSAPDKSGLPSDRFSAERTGGSVSTLTIQRTQQEDSAVYLCASSSLGNYNEQFFGPGTRLTVL.

In its sample, this clonotype was seen many times. The chain joins TRBV12-3 or TRBV12-4 to TRBJ1-1; TRBD1 agrees at 8 bases. V lost 5 bases and J lost 10; bases outside the gene matches: 3. The CDR3 length is 11 residues. CDR3 amino acids: CASSETGAAFF. As DNA, the CDR3 is TGTGCCAGCAGTGAGACAGGGGCAGCTTTCTTT.

This chain links TRBV5-4 with TRBJ1-4; TRBD1 is a possible D gene (5 bases). CDR1 is SGHNT, CDR2 YYREEE, per germline (reference sequence). V was clipped by 3 bases and J by 6 bases, with 12 bases between them. The CDR3 extends over 14 amino acids. The CDR3 DNA sequence: TGTGCCAGCAGCTCGACAGCGTCGGATGAAAAACTGTTTTTT. Translated: CASSSTASDEKLFF.

The chain has TRBV24-1 and TRBJ2-1; unclear D gene. V was trimmed by 6 bases and J by 5 bases, leaving 10 bases between them. The germline gives CDR1 KGHDR, CDR2 SFDVKD. The CDR3 length is 13 residues. CDR3 amino acids: CATSRYQNNEQFF. The CDR3 DNA sequence: TGTGCCACCAGTCGCTACCAAAACAATGAGCAGTTCTTC.

V and J are TRBV27 and TRBJ2-5; D is uncertain. V was pared by 9 bases and J by 4 bases, with 27 bases between. Germline lookup yields CDR1 MNHEY and CDR2 SMNVEV (reference sequence). The CDR3 totals 17 residues. The CDR3 protein is CARSLGPPRTVRETQYF. The CDR3, as DNA: TGTGCCAGGAGCTTAGGTCCCCCCCGGACGGTTCGAGAGACCCAGTACTTC.

This clonotype was seen at least ten times. This chain connects TRBV28 to TRBJ2-6, with 9 bases aligning to TRBD1. This CDR3 spans 17 amino acids. Germline lookup yields CDR1 MDHEN and CDR2 SYDVKM. V dropped 5 bases and J dropped 0; count of bases not matched to a gene: 5. CDR3: CASSLQGAGSGANVLTF. CDR3 bases: TGTGCCAGCAGTCTACAGGGGGCGGGCTCTGGGGCCAACGTCCTGACTTTC.

This clonotype was seen repeatedly, ten times or more. The rearrangement joins TRBV7-2 to TRBJ2-2, with TRBD2 as a possible D gene (5 bases). CDR1 is SGHTA, CDR2 FQGNSA, per germline. The V and J ends lost 3 bases and 7 bases respectively, with 18 bases between them. This CDR3 has 16 amino acids. CDR3 residues: CASSFGPGGGVGELFF. CDR3 nucleotides: TGTGCCAGCAGCTTCGGACCCGGTGGAGGTGTCGGGGAGCTGTTTTTT. The full variable domain, completed using reference TRBV7-2 and TRBJ2-2, is GAGVSQSPSNKVTEKGKDVELRCDPISGHTALYWYRQSLGQGLEFLIYFQGNSAPDKSGLPSDRFSAERTGGSVSTLTIQRTQQEDSAVYLCASSFGPGGGVGELFFGEGSRLTVL.

To note about this clonotype: A much bigger clone sits one base away, suggesting this may be a read error. The chain joins TRBV3-1 to TRBJ1-1; D possibly corresponds to TRBD1 (6 bases). V was shortened by 6 bases and J by 6 bases, with 20 bases between the two germline ends. In germline, CDR1 is LGHDT, CDR2 YNNKEL (reference sequence). This CDR3 has 15 residues. CDR3 in amino acids: CASRGGASVSAEAFF. The CDR3 nucleotides read TGTGCCAGCAGGGGGGGGGCGTCGGTCAGCGCTGAAGCTTTCTTT.

This clonotype was counted many times. V gene TRBV7-9 combines with J gene TRBJ2-3; D is ambiguous. The CDR3 consists of 12 residues. The V end lost 5 bases, the J end lost 4 bases, and 7 bases lay between the germline ends. The germline V gene encodes CDR1 SEHNR and CDR2 FQNEAQ (reference sequence). CDR3 protein: CASSAESDTQYF. DNA of the CDR3: TGTGCCAGCAGCGCGGAGTCAGATACGCAGTATTTT.

This clonotype was seen repeatedly, ten times or more. The V call is TRBV4-3, the J call TRBJ1-1; 10 nucleotides line up with TRBD1. Per germline, CDR1 LGHNA and CDR2 YSLEER. The CDR3 loop spans 17 amino acids. Trimming cost V 2 bases and J 0 bases; bases outside gene matches: 6. The CDR3 nucleotides are TGCGCCAGCAGCCAACTCCCGGGACAGGGGATGAACACTGAAGCTTTCTTT. Translated, it gives CASSQLPGQGMNTEAFF.

The chain joins TRBV5-1 to TRBJ2-6, with 10 bases identical to TRBD1. Trimming cost V 4 bases and J 0 bases; bases outside gene matches: 4. The CDR3 sequence is 17 residues long. Per germline, CDR1 SGHRS and CDR2 YFSETQ. This chain's CDR3 is CASSTGTGASGANVLTF. For the CDR3, the DNA is TGCGCCAGCAGCACCGGGACAGGGGCCTCTGGGGCCAACGTCCTGACTTTC.

This clonotype was detected many times. This rearrangement joins TRBV30 to TRBJ2-1; TRBD2 matches at 8 bases. J gave up 4 bases and V 2 bases, and 1 base lay outside the gene matches. CDR1 GTSNPN and CDR2 SVGIG come from the germline V gene (reference sequence). The CDR3 sequence is 13 residues long. The CDR3 DNA is TGTGCCTGGAGTACTAGCGGATACAATGAGCAGTTCTTC. As protein: CAWSTSGYNEQFF.

In this sample, this clonotype turned up many times. This chain joins TRBV2 and TRBJ2-7, with 9 bases that match TRBD1. Germline-derived CDR1 and CDR2 are SNHLY and FYNNEI. The J segment lost 3 bases and the V segment lost 5 bases, leaving 2 bases of the junction unmatched. This CDR3 is 13 amino acids long. The CDR3 protein is CASSLDRGYEQYV. As DNA, the CDR3 is TGTGCCAGCAGTCTGGACAGGGGCTACGAGCAGTACGTC.

V usage is TRBV2 and J usage is TRBJ2-3; D gene ambiguous. The ends were cut back, 6 bases at V and 4 bases at J, with 8 bases in the middle. CDR3 length: 12 residues. Germline V gene sequence: CDR1 SNHLY, CDR2 FYNNEI. The CDR3 DNA reads TGTGCCAGCAGGGGTGACTCAGATACGCAGTATTTT. This codes for CASRGDSDTQYF.

By its share, this clonotype is medium-sized. This chain uses TRBV20-1 with TRBJ1-6; 9 bases fit TRBD1. The CDR3 spans 15 residues. CDR1 is DFQATT and CDR2 is SNEGSKA in the germline V gene (reference sequence). Germline trimming cut 2 bases from V and 7 bases from J; bases unmatched to any gene: 6. In DNA form, the CDR3 reads TGCAGTGCTAGAACAGGGGGCAGCGAAAATTCACCCCTCCACTTT. This sequence encodes CSARTGGSENSPLHF.

At least ten counts were recorded for this clonotype. This rearrangement joins TRBV20-1 to TRBJ1-6; D perhaps matches TRBD1 (5 bases). Germline values: CDR1 DFQATT, CDR2 SNEGSKA (reference sequence). The CDR3 runs 16 residues. Trimming stripped 6 bases from V and 6 bases from J, with 21 bases between. The CDR3 sequence is CSAALAGSMSNSPLHF. The CDR3 coding sequence is TGCAGTGCCGCACTCGCAGGGTCGATGTCTAATTCACCCCTCCACTTT.

This clonotype was seen many times. At one end, the junction sequence differs from germline, possibly due to a read error. The rearrangement links TRBV10-3 to TRBJ2-3; D unclear. Germline CDR1 is ENHRY and CDR2 is SYGVKD. The CDR3 has 13 residues. The CDR3 coding sequence is TGTGCCTCAGAGCCCGGCGGCACCGATACGCAGTATTTT. Protein product: CASEPGGTDTQYF.